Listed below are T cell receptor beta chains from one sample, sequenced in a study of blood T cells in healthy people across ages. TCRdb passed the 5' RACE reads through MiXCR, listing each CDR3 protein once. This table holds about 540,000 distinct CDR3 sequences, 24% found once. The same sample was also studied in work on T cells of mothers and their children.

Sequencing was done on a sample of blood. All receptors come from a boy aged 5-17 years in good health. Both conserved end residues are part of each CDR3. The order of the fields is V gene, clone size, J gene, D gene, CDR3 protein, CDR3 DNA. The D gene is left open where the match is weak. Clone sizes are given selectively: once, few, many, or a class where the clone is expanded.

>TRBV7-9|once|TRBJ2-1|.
CASSSHNLPSYNEQFF
TGTGCCAGCAGCTCACATAACCTGCCCTCCTACAATGAGCAGTTCTTC
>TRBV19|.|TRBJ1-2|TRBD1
CASEGQGSPGYTF
TGTGCCAGTGAGGGACAGGGGAGCCCTGGCTACACCTTC
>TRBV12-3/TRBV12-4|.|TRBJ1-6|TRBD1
CASRTGRNSPLHF
TGTGCCAGTAGGACAGGGAGGAATTCACCCCTCCACTTT
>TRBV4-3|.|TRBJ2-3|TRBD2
CASSPILAGGRDTQYF
TGCGCCAGCAGCCCCATCCTAGCGGGGGGGCGGGATACGCAGTATTTT
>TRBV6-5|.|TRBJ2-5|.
CASSLTSVRQETQYF
TGTGCCAGCAGCCTCACCTCAGTCCGCCAAGAGACCCAGTACTTC
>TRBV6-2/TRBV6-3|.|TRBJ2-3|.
CASSYEGSKDTQYF
TGTGCCAGCAGTTACGAAGGGTCCAAAGATACGCAGTATTTT
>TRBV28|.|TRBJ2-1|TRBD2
CASRTGTSAYNEQFF
TGTGCCAGCAGGACGGGGACTAGCGCCTACAATGAGCAGTTCTTC
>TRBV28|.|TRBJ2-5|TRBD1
CASAASRGRETQYF
TGTGCCAGCGCAGCCAGCAGGGGGCGGGAGACCCAGTACTTC
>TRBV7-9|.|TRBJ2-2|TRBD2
CASSLGPAGERTGELFF
TGTGCCAGCAGCTTAGGTCCAGCGGGAGAGCGCACCGGGGAGCTGTTTTTT
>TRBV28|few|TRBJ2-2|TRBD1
CASRGTGGSGELFF
TGTGCCAGCAGGGGGACAGGGGGCTCCGGGGAGCTGTTTTTT
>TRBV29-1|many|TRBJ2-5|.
CSVEVITEQETQYF
TGCAGCGTTGAAGTGATTACGGAACAAGAGACCCAGTACTTC
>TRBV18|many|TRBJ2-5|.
CASSPSRGQETQYF
TGTGCCAGCAGCCCCAGTCGGGGGCAAGAGACCCAGTACTTC
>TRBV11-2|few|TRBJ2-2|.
CASSFGKTNTGELFF
TGTGCCAGCAGCTTCGGCAAGACGAACACCGGGGAGCTGTTTTTT
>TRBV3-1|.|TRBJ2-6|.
CASSQRNGANVLTF
TGTGCCAGCAGCCAAAGAAATGGGGCCAACGTCCTGACTTTC
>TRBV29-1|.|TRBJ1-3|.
CSVEEGYGNTIYF
TGCAGCGTTGAAGAAGGTTATGGAAACACCATATATTTT
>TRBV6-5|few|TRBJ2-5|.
CASSYSLADQETQYF
TGTGCCAGCAGTTACTCGTTGGCAGACCAAGAGACCCAGTACTTC
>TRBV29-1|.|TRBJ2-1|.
CSVVYWSSYNEQFF
TGCAGCGTTGTCTACTGGAGCTCCTACAATGAGCAGTTCTTC
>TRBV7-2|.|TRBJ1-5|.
CASSLALGNQPQHF
TGTGCCAGCAGCTTAGCCCTGGGCAATCAGCCCCAGCATTTT
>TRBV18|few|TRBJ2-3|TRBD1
CASSTGGRYRTDTQYF
TGTGCCAGCTCAACAGGGGGCCGATATCGCACAGATACGCAGTATTTT
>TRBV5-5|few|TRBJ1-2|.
CASSPGPYGYTF
TGTGCCAGCAGCCCTGGCCCATATGGCTACACCTTC
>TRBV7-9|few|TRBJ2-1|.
CASSLASELYNEQFF
TGTGCCAGCAGCTTAGCGTCGGAACTATACAATGAGCAGTTCTTC
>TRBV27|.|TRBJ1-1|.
CASSKDGGLAFF
TGTGCCAGCAGTAAGGATGGGGGTTTGGCTTTCTTT
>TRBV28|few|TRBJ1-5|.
CATHGVESNQPRHF
TGTGCCACCCACGGGGTGGAAAGCAATCAGCCCCGGCATTTT
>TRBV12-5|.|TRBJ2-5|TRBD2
CASGSGLAVETQYF
TGTGCTAGTGGTTCGGGACTAGCCGTGGAGACCCAGTACTTC
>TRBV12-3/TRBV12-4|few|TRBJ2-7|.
CASSFVGGGSYEQYF
TGTGCCAGCAGTTTCGTCGGGGGAGGATCCTACGAGCAGTACTTC
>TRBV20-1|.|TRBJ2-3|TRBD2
CSAREGLAGEGGTDTQYF
TGCAGTGCTAGAGAGGGACTAGCGGGAGAAGGCGGCACAGATACGCAGTATTTT
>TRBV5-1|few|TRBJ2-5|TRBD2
CASSLGSGSFGETQYF
TGCGCCAGCAGCTTGGGTAGCGGGAGCTTCGGAGAGACCCAGTACTTC